The 15 T cell receptor beta chains in this list originate from one sample, sequenced in a study of T cells in Graves' hyperthyroidism and ophthalmopathy. Amplification of TCR beta CDR3 regions used RNA as the template. A set of HTBI primers served as the primers for a first-round RT-PCR of the TCR CDR3. One entry per CDR3 protein, called by TCRdb with MiXCR from the multiplex PCR reads. The sample has about 690,000 distinct CDR3 sequences; roughly 17% are singletons. Material for sequencing was blood. The receptors shown here come from a man over 45 with Graves' hyperthyroidism.

The chain combines TRBV5-6 with TRBJ1-1; 7 positions agree with TRBD1. Germline V gene lookup returns CDR1 SGHDT and CDR2 YYEEEE. With 1 base clipped from V and 1 base from J, the junction kept 4 bases outside the gene matches. The CDR3 has 15 amino acids. The CDR3 is CASSLYDRANTEAFF. The CDR3 bases are TGTGCCAGCAGCTTGTACGACAGGGCGAACACTGAAGCTTTCTTT.

This rearrangement joins TRBV18 to TRBJ1-1; D is unresolved. The CDR3 contains 15 residues. V lost 2 bases and J 3 bases, leaving 13 bases between the germline ends. Germline values: CDR1 KGHSH, CDR2 LQKENI. The CDR3 DNA sequence: TGTGCCAGCTCACCAAACCCCGACCGATACACTGAAGCTTTCTTT. Encoded protein: CASSPNPDRYTEAFF.

Concerning this clonotype itself: A much larger clone sits a single nucleotide away, making a read error possible. The V call is TRBV10-3, the J call TRBJ1-2, with TRBD1 identical over 9 bases. Germline assignment: CDR1 ENHRY and CDR2 SYGVKD. Losses at the gene ends were 8 bases for V and 7 bases for J; bases not matched to a gene: 8. This CDR3 is built from 13 residues. The CDR3 loop is CAISTQGACGYTF. As DNA, the CDR3 is TGTGCCATCTCGACACAGGGGGCCTGTGGCTACACCTTC.

The J gene is TRBJ1-1, the V gene TRBV4-1, with D uncertain. CDR1 and CDR2 from the germline V gene are MGHRA and YSYEKL. This CDR3 contains 13 residues. Between the trimmed V and J ends, which lost 1 base and 4 bases, there was a span of 7 bases. CDR3 protein: CASSQVAFTEAFF. The CDR3 DNA is TGCGCCAGCAGCCAAGTTGCATTCACTGAAGCTTTCTTT.

This clonotype was seen many times. The chain employs TRBV28 and TRBJ2-1, with a tentative D call TRBD1 (5 bases). Per the germline V gene, CDR1 is MDHEN and CDR2 is SYDVKM. The length of the CDR3 is 16 residues. Trimming took off 0 bases at V and 5 bases at J, with 14 bases between the two ends. The CDR3 region is CASSLWDLQGNNEQFF. The CDR3 region has the DNA TGTGCCAGCAGTTTATGGGATCTTCAGGGAAACAATGAGCAGTTCTTC. Together with reference TRBV28 and TRBJ2-1, the CDR3 gives the full variable domain: DVKVTQSSRYLVKRTGEKVFLECVQDMDHENMFWYRQDPGLGLRLIYFSYDVKMKEKGDIPEGYSVSREKKERFSLILESASTNQTSMYLCASSLWDLQGNNEQFFGPGTRLTVL.

In this sample, this clonotype turned up a few times. The CDR3 does not end in the conserved phenylalanine or tryptophan, so this is likely a read error. V gene TRBV2 combines with J gene TRBJ1-6; D might be TRBD1 (5 bases). Deletions cut 3 bases from V and 7 bases from J, with 7 bases between. The CDR3 covers 13 residues. The germline gives CDR1 SNHLY, CDR2 FYNNEI. CDR3 sequence (DNA): TGTGCCAGCAGTGACAGGGAAAATTCACCCCTCCACTCT. Protein product: CASSDRENSPLHS.

The CDR3 spells CASSIRDTTTNEKLFF. The CDR3 coding sequence is TGTGCCAGTAGTATTCGAGACACCACAACTAATGAAAAACTGTTTTTT. This chain joins TRBV19 and TRBJ1-4; D gene unclear. This CDR3 comprises 16 residues. Between the trimmed V and J ends, which lost 3 bases and 0 bases, there was a span of 11 bases. Germline CDR1 and CDR2: LNHDA and SQIVND (reference sequence).

Note on this clonotype: With a much larger clone just one base away, this may be a read error. The V call is TRBV28, the J call TRBJ2-7, with 8 bases matching TRBD2. The CDR3 is 14 amino acids. Germline V CDR1 and CDR2: MDHEN, SYDVKM. Here the CDR3 reads CASRGSGMTYEQCF. In nucleotides, the CDR3 is TGTGCCAGCAGGGGTAGCGGGATGACCTACGAGCAGTGCTTC.

The chain recombines TRBV9 with TRBJ2-1, with no clear D. The CDR3 loop spans 15 amino acids. V dropped 5 bases and J dropped 4 bases, with 16 bases sitting between them. Germline values: CDR1 SGDLS, CDR2 YYNGEE. The CDR3 region is CASSSPAMGYNEQFF. The DNA of the CDR3 is TGTGCCAGCAGTTCCCCCGCCATGGGTTACAATGAGCAGTTCTTC.

This clonotype was recorded many times. The J gene is TRBJ1-5, the V gene TRBV5-1; unclear D gene. The germline V and J ends were trimmed by 4 bases and 0 bases, with 14 bases remaining between them. This CDR3 is 16 amino acids long. The germline CDR1 and CDR2 sequences are SGHRS and YFSETQ. The CDR3 nucleotides are TGCGCCAGCAGCGAGCTGGGGAGCCATAGCAATCAGCCCCAGCATTTT. Protein sequence: CASSELGSHSNQPQHF.

This clonotype was observed a few times. The chain employs TRBV7-2 and TRBJ1-4; D is unresolved. CDR1 and CDR2 (germline): SGHTA, FQGNSA. CDR3 size: 15 residues. V lost 2 bases, J lost 0 bases, and 7 bases lay in between. In nucleotides, the CDR3 is TGTGCCAGCAGCTTACTGGGATCAACTAATGAAAAACTGTTTTTT. Its translation: CASSLLGSTNEKLFF.

Many counts were recorded for this clonotype. This chain joins TRBV11-2 and TRBJ1-4; a possible D gene is TRBD1 (5 bases). V lost 5 bases and J 10 bases, leaving 23 bases between the germline ends. CDR3 length equals 16 residues. Per the germline V gene, CDR1 is SGHAT and CDR2 is FQNNGV. The chain's CDR3 is CASSAGTFPTSGKLFF. As DNA, the CDR3 is TGTGCCAGCAGCGCCGGGACCTTCCCTACGTCTGGAAAACTGTTTTTT.

This clonotype was seen ten or more times. The J gene is TRBJ2-5, the V gene TRBV24-1; 8 nucleotides agree with TRBD1. The V gene end was trimmed by 4 bases and the J gene end by 4 bases; junction bases not matched to a gene: 7. CDR3 length: 15 residues. The germline V gene encodes CDR1 KGHDR and CDR2 SFDVKD. The CDR3, as DNA: TGTGCCACCAGTGACCCCGGACAGGGAGGAGAGACCCAGTACTTC. Translating it yields CATSDPGQGGETQYF.

This clonotype was recorded a few times. V is TRBV29-1 and J is TRBJ2-7; D unresolved. Germline-derived CDR1 and CDR2 are SQVTM and ANQGSEA. The CDR3 sequence is 12 residues long. V was cut by 5 bases and J by 2 bases, with 10 bases left in between. The CDR3 coding sequence is TGCAGCGTTTACAGAGCCCCCTACGAGCAGTACTTC. Encoded protein: CSVYRAPYEQYF.

This rearrangement joins TRBV7-8 to TRBJ2-1; TRBD1 is a possible D gene (6 bases). Trimming took 0 bases from V and 9 from J, leaving 12 bases between them. CDR1 SGHVS and CDR2 FQNEAQ come from the germline V gene. CDR3 length: 14 residues. CDR3 protein: CASSLAGHRIEQFF. In DNA, the CDR3 is TGTGCCAGCAGCTTAGCGGGACACCGAATTGAGCAGTTCTTC.